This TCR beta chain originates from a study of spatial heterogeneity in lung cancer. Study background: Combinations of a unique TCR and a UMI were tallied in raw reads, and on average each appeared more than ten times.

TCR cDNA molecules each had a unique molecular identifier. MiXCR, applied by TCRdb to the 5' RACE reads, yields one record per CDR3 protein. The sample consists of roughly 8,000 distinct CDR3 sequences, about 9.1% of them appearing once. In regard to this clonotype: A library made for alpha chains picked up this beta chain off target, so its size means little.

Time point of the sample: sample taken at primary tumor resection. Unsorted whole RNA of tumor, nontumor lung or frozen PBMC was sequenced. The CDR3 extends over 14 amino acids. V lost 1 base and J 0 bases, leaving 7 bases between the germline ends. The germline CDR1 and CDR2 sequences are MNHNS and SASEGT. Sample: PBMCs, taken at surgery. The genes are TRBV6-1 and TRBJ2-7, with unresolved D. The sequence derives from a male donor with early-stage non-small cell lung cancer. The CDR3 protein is CASSEVSISYEQYF. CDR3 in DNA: TGTGCCAGCAGTGAAGTCTCTATCTCCTACGAGCAGTACTTC.